A single sample is the source of the 24 T cell receptor beta chains below, sequenced in a study of blood T cell repertoires in COVID-19. Libraries were prepared by immunoSEQ multiplex PCR; TCRdb keeps only in-frame clonotypes and omits some of them. The sample includes around 46,000 clones, about 77% of them seen just once. The specimen was peripheral blood. Receptors were obtained from a human donor with active or convalescent COVID-19. The donor label of this sample is uncertain.

The chain couples TRBV6-5 to TRBJ2-1; D perhaps matches TRBD1 (6 bases). Germline V lookup: CDR1 MNHEY, CDR2 SVGAGI. V was shortened by 2 bases and J by 4 bases, with 12 bases between the two germline ends. The CDR3 runs 15 residues. The CDR3 region has the DNA TGTGCCAGCAGTTACGAGGCAGGGGTATACAATGAGCAGTTCTTC. This sequence encodes CASSYEAGVYNEQFF.

The genes are TRBV4-1 and TRBJ2-1, with 8 bases that match TRBD2. Germline lookup yields CDR1 MGHRA and CDR2 YSYEKL. The CDR3 spans 16 residues. With V trimmed by 0 bases and J by 6 bases, 7 bases remained unmatched. The CDR3, as DNA: TGCGCCAGCAGCCAAGAACCAGCGGGAGTCGTCAATGAGCAGTTCTTC. It is translated as CASSQEPAGVVNEQFF.

This chain links TRBV9 with TRBJ2-3, with TRBD1 matching 9 bases. The CDR3 runs 13 residues. V shed 8 bases and J 5 bases; nucleotides not matched to a gene: 6. CDR1 and CDR2 from the germline V gene are SGDLS and YYNGEE. The CDR3 DNA follows: TGTGCCAGTCAGACAGGGGGAGGAGATACGCAGTATTTT. Amino acids: CASQTGGGDTQYF.

For this clone: Other nucleotide sequences in the sample specify the same CDR3. The chain links TRBV19 to TRBJ2-1; 14 nucleotides agree with TRBD2. Germline CDR1 reads LNHDA; CDR2 reads SQIVND (reference sequence). This CDR3 region has 15 residues. The J segment lost 4 bases and the V segment lost 4 bases, leaving 0 bases of the junction unmatched. This chain's CDR3 is CASSRLAGGYNEQFF. CDR3 sequence (DNA): TGTGCCAGTAGTAGACTAGCGGGAGGGTACAATGAGCAGTTCTTC. The full variable domain, completed using reference TRBV19 and TRBJ2-1, is DGGITQSPKYLFRKEGQNVTLSCEQNLNHDAMYWYRQDPGQGLRLIYYSQIVNDFQKGDIAEGYSVSREKKESFPLTVTSAQKNPTAFYLCASSRLAGGYNEQFFGPGTRLTVL.

The V and J genes are TRBV4-1 and TRBJ2-1; 8 bases match TRBD2. The CDR3 totals 16 residues. Germline CDR1 reads MGHRA; CDR2 reads YSYEKL. The junction had 5 bases not matched to a gene; V was cut back by 4 bases and J by 0 bases. The CDR3 region has the DNA TGCGCCAGCAGCCCTTACGGGACTAGCTCCTACAATGAGCAGTTCTTC. Translation: CASSPYGTSSYNEQFF.

The count of this clone is one. This sample includes further DNA sequences coding for the same CDR3. This sequence joins TRBV28 and TRBJ1-2; TRBD1 matches 8 bases. The junction had 5 bases not matched to a gene; V was cut back by 1 base and J by 4 bases. Germline assignment: CDR1 MDHEN and CDR2 SYDVKM. This CDR3 has 15 amino acids. CDR3 DNA: TGTGCCAGCAGTTTATCAACAGGGGGAGGCTATGGCTACACCTTC. It encodes CASSLSTGGGYGYTF.

The chain's CDR3 is CASSHLQGNYGYTF. CDR3 DNA: TGTGCCAGCAGTCATTTACAGGGGAACTATGGCTACACCTTC. This rearrangement joins TRBV28 to TRBJ1-2; TRBD1 matches 7 bases. The V gene's germline CDR1 is MDHEN and CDR2 SYDVKM. The CDR3 runs 14 residues. The V and J ends lost 5 bases and 2 bases, in that order; junction bases with no gene match: 5.

V usage is TRBV18 and J usage is TRBJ1-1; D possibly corresponds to TRBD1 (5 bases). Trimming pared 4 bases from V and 5 bases from J, leaving 14 bases between. From germline, CDR1 is KGHSH and CDR2 LQKENI. This CDR3 has 14 amino acids. The CDR3 nucleotides read TGTGCCAGCTCACAAGGACAAGGAGGGACTGAAGCTTTCTTT. Its protein product is CASSQGQGGTEAFF. Full variable domain (missing parts from reference TRBV18 and TRBJ1-1): NAGVMQNPRHLVRRRGQEARLRCSPMKGHSHVYWYRQLPEEGLKFMVYLQKENIIDESGMPKERFSAEFPKEGPSILRIQQVVRGDSAAYFCASSQGQGGTEAFFGQGTRLTVV.

In regard to this clone: A much larger clonotype is one base distant, so this may be a read error. This same CDR3 is encoded by further DNA sequences in the sample. This sequence joins TRBV28 and TRBJ2-7; perhaps TRBD2 as D (6 bases). Deletions cut 7 bases from V and 4 bases from J, with 14 bases between. Germline CDR1 reads MDHEN; CDR2 reads SYDVKM. CDR3 length: 13 residues. The DNA of the CDR3 is TGTGCCAGCAACTGGCTGGCGGGGTACGAGCAGTACTTC. Translated: CASNWLAGYEQYF.

The gene calls are TRBV11-3 and TRBJ2-3, with D possibly TRBD1 on 5 matching bases. The CDR3 is made up of 16 amino acids. The germline V gene has CDR1 SGHNT and CDR2 YENEEA. V was clipped by 5 bases and J by 0 bases, with 15 bases between them. In nucleotides, the CDR3 is TGTGCCAGCAGCCAGCCCAGGGCGTCTAGCACAGATACGCAGTATTTT. The encoded protein is CASSQPRASSTDTQYF.

The chain carries TRBV7-3 and TRBJ2-3; D possibly corresponds to TRBD2 (6 bases). This CDR3 spans 12 amino acids. Trimming removed 5 bases from V and 5 bases from J, with 8 bases in between. Germline loops: CDR1 SGHTA, CDR2 FQGTGA. CDR3 residues: CASSRGGDTQYF. In nucleotides, the CDR3 is TGTGCCAGCAGCAGGGGAGGAGATACGCAGTATTTT.

V and J are TRBV3-1 (or the pseudogene TRBV3-2) and TRBJ1-6, with 7 bases matching TRBD1. Germline CDR1 and CDR2: LGHDT and YNNKEL (reference sequence). CDR3 length equals 14 residues. Trimming cost V 4 bases and J 10 bases; bases outside gene matches: 7. CDR3 sequence: CASSPRTGQSPLHF. CDR3 nucleotide sequence: TGTGCCAGCAGCCCGAGGACAGGACAGTCACCCCTCCACTTT.

The chain carries TRBV19 and TRBJ2-7, with 7 bases that match TRBD1. Losses at the gene ends were 5 bases for V and 5 bases for J; bases not matched to a gene: 6. This CDR3 region has 13 residues. CDR1 is LNHDA and CDR2 is SQIVND in the germline V gene (reference sequence). CDR3 region: CASSQQGKDEQYF. DNA of the CDR3: TGTGCCAGTAGTCAACAGGGGAAGGACGAGCAGTACTTC.

The J gene is TRBJ1-6, the V gene TRBV18; weak D call: TRBD1 (5 bases). The CDR3 loop spans 15 amino acids. Germline assignment: CDR1 KGHSH and CDR2 LQKENI. V lost 1 base and J 5 bases, leaving 9 bases between the germline ends. The CDR3 here is CASSPRGGDNSPLHF. DNA of the CDR3: TGTGCCAGCTCACCACGGGGGGGGGATAATTCACCCCTCCACTTT.

The J gene is TRBJ1-3, the V gene TRBV7-9; maybe TRBD1 (5 bases). Trimming left V 4 bases short and J 2 bases short, with 18 bases between. Per germline, CDR1 SEHNR and CDR2 FQNEAQ (reference sequence). This CDR3 region has 17 residues. The CDR3 DNA reads as TGTGCCAGCAGCTCACAATCCACCCCGACAGCTGGAAACACCATATATTTT. It translates to CASSSQSTPTAGNTIYF.

The V call is TRBV5-1, the J call TRBJ2-2; 8 nucleotides align to TRBD2. CDR3 length: 16 amino acids. Germline CDR1 and CDR2: SGHRS and YFSETQ. With V trimmed by 4 bases and J by 0 bases, 5 bases remained unmatched. CDR3 sequence: CASSPTSGTNTGELFF. In DNA form, the CDR3 reads TGCGCCAGCAGCCCCACTAGCGGCACGAACACCGGGGAGCTGTTTTTT.

The rearrangement links TRBV6-5 to TRBJ1-2, with a tentative D call TRBD1 (6 bases). CDR1 MNHEY and CDR2 SVGAGI come from the germline V gene. V was clipped by 0 bases and J by 7 bases, with 12 bases between them. The CDR3 contains 14 residues. The CDR3 DNA follows: TGTGCCAGCAGTTACTCTGGGGGAGGGGGTGGCTACACCTTC. Its protein product is CASSYSGGGGGYTF.

This clone has just one count. The CDR3 reads CASSSLAGPEAFF. The CDR3 DNA reads as TGCGCCAGCAGCTCCTTAGCGGGGCCCGAAGCTTTCTTT. This chain joins TRBV5-1 and TRBJ1-1, with a tentative D call TRBD1 (5 bases). Trimming removed 3 bases at V and 8 bases at J, with 14 bases between. Germline V lookup: CDR1 SGHRS, CDR2 YFSETQ. The CDR3 contains 13 residues.

The J gene is TRBJ2-1, the V gene TRBV6-1; a weak D match, TRBD2 (5 bases). The CDR3 has 17 amino acids. The germline gives CDR1 MNHNS, CDR2 SASEGT. Trimming pared 2 bases from V and 2 bases from J, leaving 16 bases between. The CDR3 region is CASSELWGATPYNEQFF. CDR3 DNA sequence: TGTGCCAGCAGTGAACTGTGGGGAGCCACCCCCTACAATGAGCAGTTCTTC.

This clone occurred a few times. V usage is TRBV27 and J usage is TRBJ2-7, with a tentative D call TRBD1 (8 bases). This CDR3 contains 15 residues. Trimming removed 5 bases from V and 7 bases from J, with 21 bases in between. Germline loops: CDR1 MNHEY, CDR2 SMNVEV (reference sequence). As DNA, the CDR3 is TGTGCCAGCAGTCCCCGACAGGGGTCGGGGGGAGAGCAGTACTTC. Protein product: CASSPRQGSGGEQYF.

This clone was counted a single time. DNA of the CDR3: TGTGCCAGCAGCCCGGGGACAGGGGGCTTCGACGAGCAGTACTTC. Translated, it gives CASSPGTGGFDEQYF. This chain connects TRBV5-6 to TRBJ2-7, with 12 positions matching TRBD1. The J segment lost 5 bases and the V segment lost 4 bases, leaving 7 bases of the junction unmatched. Germline CDR1 SGHDT, CDR2 YYEEEE. There are 15 residues in the CDR3.

The rearrangement joins TRBV19 to TRBJ2-4; 16 positions match TRBD2. The germline CDR1 and CDR2 sequences are LNHDA and SQIVND (reference sequence). CDR3 length: 20 amino acids. J gave up 1 base and V 6 bases, and 12 bases lay outside the gene matches. Here the CDR3 reads CASSRPPGLAGGPAKNIQYF. DNA for the CDR3: TGTGCCAGTAGCCGCCCACCGGGACTAGCGGGAGGGCCTGCCAAAAACATTCAGTACTTC.

This clone was counted a few times. CDR3 in DNA: TGCGCCAGCAGTGAGCCACAGGGGGCCGGGGAGCTGTTTTTT. As protein: CASSEPQGAGELFF. This chain uses TRBV10-1 with TRBJ2-2; 8 nucleotides agree with TRBD1. The CDR3 length is 14 residues. V gave up 2 bases and J gave up 6 bases; unmatched junction bases: 2. Per germline, CDR1 WNHNN and CDR2 SYGVQD (reference sequence).

The sample holds a few counts of this clone. The chain is built from TRBV4-1 and TRBJ1-5; D unresolved. Germline-derived CDR1 and CDR2 are MGHRA and YSYEKL. Trimming pared 1 base from V and 6 bases from J, leaving 10 bases between. The CDR3 is 14 residues long. The CDR3 DNA sequence: TGCGCCAGCAGCCAAGGGTCAGGAGGTCAGCCCCAGCATTTT. Protein sequence: CASSQGSGGQPQHF.